The T cell receptor beta chain described here comes from a study of shared clonotypes between healthy human individuals. Looking at the study overall: The donor group consisted of a couple of women and three men, aged 18 to 49.

Per germline, CDR1 ENHRY and CDR2 SYGVKD. The ends lost 6 bases at V and 4 bases at J; junction bases unmatched: 4. The CDR3 totals 14 residues. Sequenced by immunoSEQ multiplex PCR; TCRdb stores in-frame clones only, minus some. The repertoire holds 2 million to 3 million clones, with approximately 93% as singletons. Study-level results: Clonotype sharing levels among donors were expected to vary with sequencing depth. Generation of non-shared clonotypes was less probable than generation of clonotypes shared by all four donors.

Comment on this clone: What it binds is unknown.

V usage is TRBV10-3 and J usage is TRBJ1-5, with 9 nucleotides matching TRBD1. This clonotype was obtained from a man between 18 and 29 years old in good health. Some clones in this sample may be carry-over from other donors' samples. Material for sequencing was naive CD4+ T cells from PBMCs. Subset denoted: CD45RA+ positively selected. The CDR3 DNA is TGTGCCATCAGGGGGGGACAGGGTAATCAGCCCCAGCATTTT. Its translation: CAIRGGQGNQPQHF.